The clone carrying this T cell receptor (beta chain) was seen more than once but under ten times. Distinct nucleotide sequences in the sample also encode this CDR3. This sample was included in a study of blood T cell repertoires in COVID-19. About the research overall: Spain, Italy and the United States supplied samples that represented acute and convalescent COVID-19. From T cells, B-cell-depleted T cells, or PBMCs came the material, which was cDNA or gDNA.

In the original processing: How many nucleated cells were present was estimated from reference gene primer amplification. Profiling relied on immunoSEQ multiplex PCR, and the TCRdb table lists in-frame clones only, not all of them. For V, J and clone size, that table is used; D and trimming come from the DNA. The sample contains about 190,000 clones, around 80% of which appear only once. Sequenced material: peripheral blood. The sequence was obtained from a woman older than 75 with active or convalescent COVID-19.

The CDR3 nucleotides are TGTGCCTGGCGAGGGGCGGGCACTGAAGCTTTCTTT. Its translation: CAWRGAGTEAFF. This chain links TRBV30 with TRBJ1-1, with a possible D match to TRBD1 (5 bases). With 5 bases removed from V and 4 bases from J, the gap between germline ends came to 11 bases. Germline-derived CDR1 and CDR2 are GTSNPN and SVGIG (reference sequence). The CDR3 length is 12 residues. The whole variable domain, remainder taken from reference TRBV30 and TRBJ1-1, is SQTIHQWPATLVQPVGSPLSLECTVEGTSNPNLYWYRQAAGRGLQLLFYSVGIGQISSEVPQNLSASRPQDRQFILSSKKLLLSDSGFYLCAWRGAGTEAFFGQGTRLTVV.